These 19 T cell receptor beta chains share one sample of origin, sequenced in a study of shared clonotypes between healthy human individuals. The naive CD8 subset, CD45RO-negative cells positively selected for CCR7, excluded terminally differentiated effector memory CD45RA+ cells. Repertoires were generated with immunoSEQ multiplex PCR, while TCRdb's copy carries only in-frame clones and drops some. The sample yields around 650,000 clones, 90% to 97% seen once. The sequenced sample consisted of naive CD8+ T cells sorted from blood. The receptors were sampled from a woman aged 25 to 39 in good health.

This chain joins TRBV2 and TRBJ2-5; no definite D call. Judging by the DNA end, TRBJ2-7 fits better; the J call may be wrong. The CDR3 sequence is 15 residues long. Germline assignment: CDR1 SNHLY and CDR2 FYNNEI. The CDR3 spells CASSDEDYSTYEQYF. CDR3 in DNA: TGTGCCAGCAGTGACGAAGATTATTCAACCTACGAGCAGTACTTC.

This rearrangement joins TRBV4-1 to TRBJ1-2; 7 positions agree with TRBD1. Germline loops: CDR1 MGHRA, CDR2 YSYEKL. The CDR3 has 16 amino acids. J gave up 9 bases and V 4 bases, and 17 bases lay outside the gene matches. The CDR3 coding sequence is TGCGCCAGCAGCCCCCCCACGACAGGGCCGAGTCGTAGCTACACCTTC. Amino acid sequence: CASSPPTTGPSRSYTF.

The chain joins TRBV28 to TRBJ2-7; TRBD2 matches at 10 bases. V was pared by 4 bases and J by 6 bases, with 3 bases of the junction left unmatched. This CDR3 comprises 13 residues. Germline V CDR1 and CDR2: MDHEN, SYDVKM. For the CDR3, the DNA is TGTGCCAGCAGTTCTAGCGGGAGCGGCGAGCAGTACTTC. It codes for CASSSSGSGEQYF.

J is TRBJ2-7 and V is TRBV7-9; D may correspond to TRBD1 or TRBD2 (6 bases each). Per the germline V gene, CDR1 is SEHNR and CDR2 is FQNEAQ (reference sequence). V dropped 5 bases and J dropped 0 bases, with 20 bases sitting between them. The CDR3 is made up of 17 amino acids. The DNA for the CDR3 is TGTGCCAGCAGCCCTAACTGGGGGGCGAGTAGCTCCTACGAGCAGTACTTC. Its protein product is CASSPNWGASSSYEQYF. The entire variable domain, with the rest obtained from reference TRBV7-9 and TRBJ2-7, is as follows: DTGVSQNPRHKITKRGQNVTFRCDPISEHNRLYWYRQTLGQGPEFLTYFQNEAQLEKSRLLSDRFSAERPKGSFSTLEIQRTEQGDSAMYLCASSPNWGASSSYEQYFGPGTRLTVT.

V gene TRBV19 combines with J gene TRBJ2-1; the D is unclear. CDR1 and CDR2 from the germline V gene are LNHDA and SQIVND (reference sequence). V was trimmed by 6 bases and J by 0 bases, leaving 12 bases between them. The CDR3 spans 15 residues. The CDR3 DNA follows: TGTGCCAGTAGGGATTTGGTGAGCTCCTACAATGAGCAGTTCTTC. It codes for CASRDLVSSYNEQFF.

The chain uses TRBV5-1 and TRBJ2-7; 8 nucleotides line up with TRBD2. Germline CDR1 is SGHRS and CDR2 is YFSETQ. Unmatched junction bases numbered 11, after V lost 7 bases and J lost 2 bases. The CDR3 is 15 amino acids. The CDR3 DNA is TGCGCCAGCGCCCCGGGGATAGCGGGACCCTACGAGCAGTACTTC. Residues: CASAPGIAGPYEQYF.

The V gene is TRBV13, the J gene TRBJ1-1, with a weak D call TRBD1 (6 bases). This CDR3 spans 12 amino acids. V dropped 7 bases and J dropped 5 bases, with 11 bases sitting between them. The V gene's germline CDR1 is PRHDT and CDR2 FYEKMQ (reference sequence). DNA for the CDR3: TGTGCCAGCACCAGGGGTTTGACTGAAGCTTTCTTT. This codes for CASTRGLTEAFF.

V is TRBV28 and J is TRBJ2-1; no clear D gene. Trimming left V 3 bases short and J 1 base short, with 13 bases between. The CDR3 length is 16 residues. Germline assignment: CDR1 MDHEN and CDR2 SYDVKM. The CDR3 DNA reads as TGTGCCAGCAGTTTTGAGGAACTCGTATCCTACAATGAGCAGTTCTTC. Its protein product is CASSFEELVSYNEQFF.

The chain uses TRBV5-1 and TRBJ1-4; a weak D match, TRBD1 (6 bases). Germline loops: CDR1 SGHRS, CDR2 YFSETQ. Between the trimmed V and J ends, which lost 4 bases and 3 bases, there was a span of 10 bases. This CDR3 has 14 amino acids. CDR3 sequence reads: CASSEDSANEKLFF. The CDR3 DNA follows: TGCGCCAGCAGCGAGGACAGCGCTAATGAAAAACTGTTTTTT.

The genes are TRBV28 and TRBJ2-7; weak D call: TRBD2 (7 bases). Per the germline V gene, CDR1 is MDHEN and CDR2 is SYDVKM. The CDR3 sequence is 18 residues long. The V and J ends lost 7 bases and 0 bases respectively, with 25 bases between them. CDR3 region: CASIAYSEGGTVSYEQYF. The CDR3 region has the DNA TGTGCCAGCATCGCATACTCTGAGGGGGGGACGGTCTCCTACGAGCAGTACTTC.

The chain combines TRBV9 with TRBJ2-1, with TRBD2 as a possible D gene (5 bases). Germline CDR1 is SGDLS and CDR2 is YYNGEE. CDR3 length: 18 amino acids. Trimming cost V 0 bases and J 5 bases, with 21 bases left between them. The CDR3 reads CASSVEGEVLARDNEQFF. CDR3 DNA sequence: TGTGCCAGCAGCGTAGAGGGAGAGGTCTTAGCTCGGGACAATGAGCAGTTCTTC.

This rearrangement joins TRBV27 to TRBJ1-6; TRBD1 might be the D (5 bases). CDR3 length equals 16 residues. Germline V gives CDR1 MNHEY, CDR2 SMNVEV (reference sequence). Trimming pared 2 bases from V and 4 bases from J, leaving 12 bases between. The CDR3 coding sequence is TGTGCCAGCAGTTTAACGGGACCAGAATATAATTCACCCCTCCACTTT. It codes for CASSLTGPEYNSPLHF.

The CDR3 here is CASSLWGDTQYF. The DNA for the CDR3 is TGCGCCAGCAGCTTATGGGGGGATACGCAGTATTTT. The chain has TRBV5-1 and TRBJ2-3; tentatively, D is TRBD1 or TRBD2 (5 bases each). Germline assignment: CDR1 SGHRS and CDR2 YFSETQ. The CDR3 contains 12 residues. V was shortened by 2 bases and J by 6 bases, with 7 bases between the two germline ends.

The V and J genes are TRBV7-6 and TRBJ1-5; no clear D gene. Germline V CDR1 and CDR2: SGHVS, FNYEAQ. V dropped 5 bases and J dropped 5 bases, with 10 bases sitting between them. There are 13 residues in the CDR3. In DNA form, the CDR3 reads TGTGCCAGCAGCCCCGGGAATCATCAGCCCCAGCATTTT. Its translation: CASSPGNHQPQHF.

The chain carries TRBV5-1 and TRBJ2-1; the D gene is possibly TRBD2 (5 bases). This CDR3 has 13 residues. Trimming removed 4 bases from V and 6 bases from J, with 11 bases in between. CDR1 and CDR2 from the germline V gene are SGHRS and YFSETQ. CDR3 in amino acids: CASSPRGSNEQFF. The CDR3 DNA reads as TGCGCCAGCAGCCCCCGGGGTTCCAATGAGCAGTTCTTC.

DNA for the CDR3: TGTGCCAGCAGCTCACCCAATGAGCAGTTCTTC. Translation: CASSSPNEQFF. V and J are TRBV5-6 and TRBJ2-1; D gene unclear. Germline CDR1 and CDR2: SGHDT and YYEEEE. Trimming left V 3 bases short and J 6 bases short, with 4 bases between. This CDR3 is 11 amino acids long.

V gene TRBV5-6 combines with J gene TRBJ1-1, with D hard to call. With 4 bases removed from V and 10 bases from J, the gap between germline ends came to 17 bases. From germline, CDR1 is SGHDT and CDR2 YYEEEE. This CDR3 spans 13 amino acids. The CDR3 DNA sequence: TGTGCCAGCAGCGATTATAGGGAGTCAGGAGCTTTCTTT. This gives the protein CASSDYRESGAFF. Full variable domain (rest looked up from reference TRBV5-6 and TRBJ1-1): DAGVTQSPTHLIKTRGQQVTLRCSPKSGHDTVSWYQQALGQGPQFIFQYYEEEERQRGNFPDRFSGHQFPNYSSELNVNALLLGDSALYLCASSDYRESGAFFGQGTRLTVV.

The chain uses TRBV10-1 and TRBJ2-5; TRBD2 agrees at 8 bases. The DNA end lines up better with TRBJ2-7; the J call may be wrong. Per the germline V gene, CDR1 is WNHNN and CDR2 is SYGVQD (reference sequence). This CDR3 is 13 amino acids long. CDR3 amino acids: CASSVGLVSEQYF. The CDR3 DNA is TGCGCCAGCAGTGTGGGACTAGTCAGCGAGCAGTACTTC.

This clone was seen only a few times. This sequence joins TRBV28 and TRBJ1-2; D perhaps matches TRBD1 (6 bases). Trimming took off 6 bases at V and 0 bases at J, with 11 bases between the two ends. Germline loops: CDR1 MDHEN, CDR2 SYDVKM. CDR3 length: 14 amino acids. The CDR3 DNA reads TGTGCCAGCAGCCTACAGGGAGCTAACTATGGCTACACCTTC. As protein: CASSLQGANYGYTF.